This T cell receptor (beta chain) was sequenced during a study of cytomegalovirus exposure and HLA in healthy donors. Study at large: The approximately 120 validation repertoires used the same platform as the 666 first-cohort repertoires, a later analysis reported.

Study-level results: In vitro experiments confirmed that a few CMV-associated chains were specific for CMV antigens. That first-cohort TCR clusters tended to co-occur in the 95 to 150 validation repertoires was found in a later analysis.

In the case of this clone: Antigen: not known.

The data were produced by immunoSEQ multiplex PCR, yet TCRdb's version contains in-frame clones alone and is incomplete. In the table there are about 160,000 clones, about 90% of which are singletons. Deletions cut 6 bases from V and 4 bases from J, with 16 bases between. The germline V gene encodes CDR1 MNHNY and CDR2 SVGAGI (reference sequence). The CDR3 runs to 15 residues. This TCR derives from a woman aged 25 to 39 in good health and CMV-seronegative. The genes are TRBV6-6 and TRBJ1-5, with a weak D call TRBD1 (6 bases). Sequencing was performed on PBMCs. The CDR3 coding sequence is TGTGCCAGCAGCCCAGGGGTGAAGGGAAATCAGCCCCAGCATTTT. Its translation: CASSPGVKGNQPQHF.